These 17 T cell receptor beta chains share one sample of origin, sequenced in a study of cytomegalovirus exposure and HLA in healthy donors. With 60 Vbeta and 13 Jbeta primers, the PCR was carried out. Using immunoSEQ multiplex PCR, the repertoire was profiled, and TCRdb retains in-frame clones only, with some absent. The sample gives under 150,000 clones, about four fifths of which show up once; about 3.4% is in the top ten. The sequenced material came from PBMCs. These receptors all come from a man aged 30-40 years in good health and CMV-seronegative.

The V gene is TRBV4-1, the J gene TRBJ2-7, with TRBD1 as a possible D gene (5 bases). CDR3 length equals 15 residues. Trimming shortened V by 1 base and J by 6 bases, and 16 bases separated the two germline ends. Per the germline V gene, CDR1 is MGHRA and CDR2 is YSYEKL. The CDR3 nucleotides are TGCGCCAGCAGCCAAGTAAACCCTGCAGGGTTCGAGCAGTACTTC. Its protein product is CASSQVNPAGFEQYF.

Remarks on this clone: The conserved closing phenylalanine or tryptophan is absent in this CDR3, likely reflecting a read error. The V and J genes are TRBV30 and TRBJ1-3, with unresolved D. V lost 3 bases and J 0 bases, leaving 6 bases between the germline ends. The germline gives CDR1 GTSNPN, CDR2 SVGIG (reference sequence). CDR3 length: 13 amino acids. The chain's CDR3 is CAWSAGSGNTIYV. The CDR3 bases are TGTGCCTGGAGCGCAGGCTCTGGAAACACCATATATGTT.

The count of this clone is one. V and J are TRBV27 and TRBJ2-5; D is possibly TRBD2 (6 bases). The V gene's germline CDR1 is MNHEY and CDR2 SMNVEV (reference sequence). This CDR3 contains 14 residues. Trimming stripped 4 bases from V and 3 bases from J, with 12 bases between. Written as DNA, the CDR3 is TGTGCCAGCAGTTCGTCGGGGGAGAAAGAGACCCAGTACTTC. This encodes CASSSSGEKETQYF.

The rearrangement joins TRBV18 to TRBJ2-5; possibly TRBD2 for D (6 bases). V was cut by 4 bases and J by 2 bases, with 8 bases left in between. The CDR3 consists of 13 residues. Germline V gene sequence: CDR1 KGHSH, CDR2 LQKENI. The chain's CDR3 is CASSRGEQETQYF. The CDR3 DNA is TGTGCCAGCTCACGCGGGGAACAAGAGACCCAGTACTTC.

The genes are TRBV5-1 and TRBJ2-7; D perhaps matches TRBD2 (7 bases). Germline CDR1 reads SGHRS; CDR2 reads YFSETQ. The CDR3 sequence is 15 residues long. The germline V and J ends were trimmed by 4 bases and 2 bases, with 16 bases remaining between them. In DNA form, the CDR3 reads TGCGCCAGCAGCCCATGGGGGGCGGGGGCCTACGAGCAGTACTTC. It translates to CASSPWGAGAYEQYF.

The table lists this clone with a count of one. This chain links TRBV6-5 with TRBJ2-2; D unresolved. Germline-derived CDR1 and CDR2 are MNHEY and SVGAGI. Trimming took off 6 bases at V and 5 bases at J, with 10 bases between the two ends. The CDR3 contains 13 residues. The DNA for the CDR3 is TGTGCCAGCAGCCTAGATCCTACCGGGGAGCTGTTTTTT. It specifies CASSLDPTGELFF.

The chain couples TRBV30 to TRBJ2-7, with TRBD1 matching 8 bases. Germline assignment: CDR1 GTSNPN and CDR2 SVGIG (reference sequence). The CDR3 has 14 residues. Losses at the gene ends were 3 bases for V and 4 bases for J; bases not matched to a gene: 8. CDR3 amino acids: CAWSYGTGGYEQYF. As DNA, the CDR3 is TGTGCCTGGAGCTACGGTACAGGGGGTTACGAGCAGTACTTC.

This clone appeared a few times. The J gene is TRBJ2-4, the V gene TRBV7-8; 7 bases match TRBD2. The CDR3 is 20 residues long. The J segment lost 0 bases and the V segment lost 3 bases, leaving 17 bases of the junction unmatched. The germline V gene encodes CDR1 SGHVS and CDR2 FQNEAQ. The DNA of the CDR3 is TGTGCCAGCAGCTTTTCTCGTCTAGCGGAGGGACCGCTAGCCAAAAACATTCAGTACTTC. Translating gives CASSFSRLAEGPLAKNIQYF.

This chain connects TRBV5-6 to TRBJ1-4; D gene uncertain. CDR3 length: 14 residues. The germline CDR1 and CDR2 sequences are SGHDT and YYEEEE. Trimming removed 5 bases from V and 0 bases from J, with 8 bases in between. CDR3 sequence: CASSFFSTNEKLFF. The CDR3 bases are TGTGCCAGCAGTTTTTTCTCAACTAATGAAAAACTGTTTTTT.

The chain combines TRBV28 with TRBJ2-7, with D maybe TRBD2 (5 bases). Germline V gene lookup returns CDR1 MDHEN and CDR2 SYDVKM. This CDR3 contains 16 residues. V was pared by 3 bases and J by 0 bases, with 15 bases between. Written as DNA, the CDR3 is TGTGCCAGCAGTTTTAGCGATGCGCGCTTCTCCTACGAGCAGTACTTC. Translation: CASSFSDARFSYEQYF.

The genes are TRBV28 and TRBJ2-7, with 7 bases identical to TRBD1. The CDR3 is 11 amino acids. The germline V gene has CDR1 MDHEN and CDR2 SYDVKM. J was trimmed by 13 bases and V by 3 bases; bases with no gene match: 6. CDR3 sequence: CASSLLDRFYF. For the CDR3, the DNA is TGTGCCAGCAGTTTGCTGGACAGGTTCTACTTC.

The J gene is TRBJ2-5, the V gene TRBV11-2; D is uncertain. Trimming took off 2 bases at V and 5 bases at J, with 15 bases between the two ends. The CDR3 runs 15 residues. The germline V gene has CDR1 SGHAT and CDR2 FQNNGV. CDR3 DNA sequence: TGTGCCAGCAGCTTATCCCTGAACAACGGGGAGACCCAGTACTTC. Encoded protein: CASSLSLNNGETQYF. Full variable domain (rest looked up from reference TRBV11-2 and TRBJ2-5): EAGVAQSPRYKIIEKRQSVAFWCNPISGHATLYWYQQILGQGPKLLIQFQNNGVVDDSQLPKDRFSAERLKGVDSTLKIQPAKLEDSAVYLCASSLSLNNGETQYFGPGTRLLVL.

The V call is TRBV5-1, the J call TRBJ2-5; D is perhaps TRBD2 (5 bases). V lost 0 bases and J lost 2, with 8 bases in between. The CDR3 has 14 residues. Per the germline V gene, CDR1 is SGHRS and CDR2 is YFSETQ. This chain's CDR3 is CASSLGRTQETQYF. CDR3 nucleotides: TGCGCCAGCAGCTTGGGGAGGACTCAAGAGACCCAGTACTTC.

The chain couples TRBV7-2 to TRBJ2-7, with 8 bases lining up with TRBD2. The germline gives CDR1 SGHTA, CDR2 FQGNSA. With 0 bases clipped from V and 3 bases from J, the junction kept 4 bases outside the gene matches. The CDR3 consists of 15 residues. The CDR3 coding sequence is TGTGCCAGCAGCTTAGCTGGCGGGGGGTTCTACGAGCAGTACTTC. Translation gives CASSLAGGGFYEQYF.

The V gene is TRBV7-9, the J gene TRBJ1-4; a possible D gene is TRBD1 (6 bases). The CDR3 extends over 14 amino acids. Germline values: CDR1 SEHNR, CDR2 FQNEAQ (reference sequence). Trimming cost V 5 bases and J 4 bases, with 11 bases left between them. The CDR3 sequence is CASSPGVNNEKLFF. In DNA form, the CDR3 reads TGTGCCAGCAGCCCAGGGGTTAATAATGAAAAACTGTTTTTT.

The rearrangement uses TRBV19 and TRBJ1-5, with 9 bases matching TRBD1. The ends lost 0 bases at V and 10 bases at J; junction bases unmatched: 19. This CDR3 contains 19 residues. CDR1 and CDR2 from the germline V gene are LNHDA and SQIVND (reference sequence). DNA for the CDR3: TGTGCCAGTAGTATAGATGCTTTAAACAGGGGGCCTCTTAATGTCCCCCAGCATTTT. It specifies CASSIDALNRGPLNVPQHF. The complete variable domain, with remaining parts taken from reference TRBV19 and TRBJ1-5, reads DGGITQSPKYLFRKEGQNVTLSCEQNLNHDAMYWYRQDPGQGLRLIYYSQIVNDFQKGDIAEGYSVSREKKESFPLTVTSAQKNPTAFYLCASSIDALNRGPLNVPQHFGDGTRLSIL.

The chain joins TRBV29-1 to TRBJ1-5; D unresolved. Trimming left V 3 bases short and J 0 bases short, with 6 bases between. Germline CDR1 and CDR2: SQVTM and ANQGSEA. There are 13 residues in the CDR3. The CDR3 spells CSVDRYSNQPQHF. CDR3 DNA: TGCAGCGTTGACAGGTATAGCAATCAGCCCCAGCATTTT.